The sequence of this T cell receptor (beta chain) was determined in a study of blood T cell repertoires in COVID-19. Study-wide context: Samples representing acute and convalescent COVID-19 were sourced from the United States, Italy and Spain.

In the study's own analysis: Cell counts per sample came from amplifying reference gene primers. Profiling relied on immunoSEQ multiplex PCR, and the TCRdb table lists in-frame clones only, not all of them. V, J and clone size were drawn from that table, and D and trimming were deduced from the DNA. The top ten hold around 27% of the sample, which has about 130,000 clones, approximately 83% seen once. The V gene lost 3 bases and the J gene lost 2 bases, with 7 bases spanning the gap. In germline, CDR1 is DFQATT, CDR2 SNEGSKA (reference sequence). CDR3 length: 13 residues. J is TRBJ2-2 and V is TRBV20-1; D is unresolved. This TCR was sampled from a woman of 80 years or more with acute or convalescent COVID-19. The sample consisted of peripheral blood. The CDR3 nucleotides read TGCAGTGCTAGTAGAGGAAACACCGGGGAGCTGTTTTTT. This sequence encodes CSASRGNTGELFF.